Shown below are 5 T cell receptor beta chains from a single sample sequenced in a study of long-term antiretroviral therapy in people with HIV. Runs used v3.0 of the immunoSEQ assay and were done at survey level. Here immunoSEQ multiplex PCR was the method, and the copy in TCRdb shows in-frame clones only, minus some. The table lists approximately 29,000 clones, over 90% of them singletons. The specimen comprised unsorted PBMCs, sampled 6.2 years after starting antiretroviral therapy. The receptors originated from a man aged 35 to 55 with HIV.

The J gene is TRBJ1-4, the V gene TRBV6-6, with TRBD1 matching over 7 bases. CDR3 length equals 14 residues. CDR1 is MNHNY and CDR2 is SVGAGI in the germline V gene (reference sequence). Trimming took 6 bases from V and 3 from J; bases not matched to a gene: 4. This CDR3 reads CASSSRGANEKLFF. CDR3 coding DNA: TGTGCCAGCAGCTCCAGGGGGGCTAATGAAAAACTGTTTTTT.

The genes are TRBV21-1 and TRBJ1-1. TRBV21-1 is a listed pseudogene. The CDR3 is 15 residues long. For the CDR3, the DNA is TGTGCCAGCAGCACCATAGGGGGAGGTAGCACTGAAGCTTTCTTT. Protein product: CASSTIGGGSTEAFF.

This clone occurred once. This sequence joins TRBV6-6 and TRBJ1-6, with D maybe TRBD1 (5 bases). CDR1 is MNHNY, CDR2 SVGAGI, per germline (reference sequence). V was clipped by 7 bases and J by 6 bases, with 10 bases between them. CDR3 size: 13 residues. CDR3 protein: CASTTGPNSPLHF. The DNA for the CDR3 is TGTGCCAGCACCACGGGGCCTAATTCACCCCTCCACTTT.

The rearrangement links TRBV7-2 to TRBJ2-7, with D maybe TRBD2 (6 bases). V shed 4 bases and J shed 2 bases, with 18 bases lying between them. CDR1 is SGHTA and CDR2 is FQGNSA in the germline V gene. The CDR3 is 16 amino acids. CDR3 sequence: CASSSLGGRVTYEQYF. In nucleotides, the CDR3 is TGTGCCAGCAGCTCCCTCGGAGGGCGGGTTACCTACGAGCAGTACTTC.

This sequence joins TRBV10-1 and TRBJ2-7; D call uncertain. CDR1 is WNHNN and CDR2 is SYGVQD in the germline V gene (reference sequence). V was shortened by 2 bases and J by 6 bases, with 8 bases between the two germline ends. The CDR3 totals 12 residues. CDR3 sequence reads: CASSEIGLEQYF. Written as DNA, the CDR3 is TGCGCCAGCAGTGAGATCGGTCTCGAGCAGTACTTC.